Listed below are T cell receptor beta chains from one sample, sequenced in a study of CD8 T cells in Susac syndrome. TCRdb re-analysed the immunoSEQ multiplex PCR reads in MiXCR, keeping a single row per CDR3 protein. The sample consists of just over 150,000 distinct CDR3 sequences, less than 97% of them appearing once. The sequencing sample was made of CD8+ T cells from PBMCs. The origin of the receptors is a human donor with multiple sclerosis. Both conserved end residues are part of each CDR3. The order of the fields is V gene, D gene, J gene, CDR3 protein. The D gene is left open where the match is weak.

v_gene: TRBV3-1
d_gene: NA
j_gene: TRBJ2-1
CDR3aa: CASYGIHNEQFF

v_gene: TRBV30
d_gene: TRBD1
j_gene: TRBJ1-2
CDR3aa: CASPGQGNYGYTF

v_gene: TRBV11-2
d_gene: NA
j_gene: TRBJ2-7
CDR3aa: CASSLEVGNYEQYF

v_gene: TRBV29-1
d_gene: NA
j_gene: TRBJ2-3
CDR3aa: CSAPKGMADTQYF

v_gene: TRBV4-1
d_gene: NA
j_gene: TRBJ2-2
CDR3aa: CASSQVQGSTGELFF

v_gene: TRBV12-3/TRBV12-4
d_gene: NA
j_gene: TRBJ2-3
CDR3aa: CASSLDWGARTDTQYF

v_gene: TRBV7-9
d_gene: NA
j_gene: TRBJ2-2
CDR3aa: CASSSYLDTGELFF

v_gene: TRBV29-1
d_gene: TRBD1
j_gene: TRBJ1-1
CDR3aa: CSVSQGAFTEAFF

v_gene: TRBV30
d_gene: NA
j_gene: TRBJ1-1
CDR3aa: CAWSVVRSGVGSTEAFF

v_gene: TRBV14
d_gene: NA
j_gene: TRBJ1-6
CDR3aa: CASSQITGNSPLHF

v_gene: TRBV12-5
d_gene: TRBD1
j_gene: TRBJ2-5
CDR3aa: CASGLVGQGAWETQYF

v_gene: TRBV20-1
d_gene: NA
j_gene: TRBJ2-6
CDR3aa: CSARPSASSGANVLTF

v_gene: TRBV27
d_gene: NA
j_gene: TRBJ2-3
CDR3aa: CASTMWGQVLDTQYF

v_gene: TRBV20-1
d_gene: TRBD2
j_gene: TRBJ2-1
CDR3aa: CSARDEAIAGDNEQFF

v_gene: TRBV29-1
d_gene: TRBD2
j_gene: TRBJ2-3
CDR3aa: CSVEVRGVTTDTQYF

v_gene: TRBV13
d_gene: NA
j_gene: TRBJ2-1
CDR3aa: CASSHGVEQFF

v_gene: TRBV6-4
d_gene: NA
j_gene: TRBJ2-3
CDR3aa: CASSDSGVGRTDTQYF

v_gene: TRBV20-1
d_gene: NA
j_gene: TRBJ2-1
CDR3aa: CSARLGAGNEQFF

v_gene: TRBV3-1
d_gene: TRBD1
j_gene: TRBJ2-5
CDR3aa: CASSHRRDRSQETQYF

v_gene: TRBV7-9
d_gene: NA
j_gene: TRBJ2-1
CDR3aa: CASSLALDTDIEQFF

v_gene: TRBV4-1
d_gene: NA
j_gene: TRBJ2-1
CDR3aa: CASSQDLAPREQFF

v_gene: TRBV7-7
d_gene: NA
j_gene: TRBJ1-2
CDR3aa: CASRDSKRLRGQANYGYTF